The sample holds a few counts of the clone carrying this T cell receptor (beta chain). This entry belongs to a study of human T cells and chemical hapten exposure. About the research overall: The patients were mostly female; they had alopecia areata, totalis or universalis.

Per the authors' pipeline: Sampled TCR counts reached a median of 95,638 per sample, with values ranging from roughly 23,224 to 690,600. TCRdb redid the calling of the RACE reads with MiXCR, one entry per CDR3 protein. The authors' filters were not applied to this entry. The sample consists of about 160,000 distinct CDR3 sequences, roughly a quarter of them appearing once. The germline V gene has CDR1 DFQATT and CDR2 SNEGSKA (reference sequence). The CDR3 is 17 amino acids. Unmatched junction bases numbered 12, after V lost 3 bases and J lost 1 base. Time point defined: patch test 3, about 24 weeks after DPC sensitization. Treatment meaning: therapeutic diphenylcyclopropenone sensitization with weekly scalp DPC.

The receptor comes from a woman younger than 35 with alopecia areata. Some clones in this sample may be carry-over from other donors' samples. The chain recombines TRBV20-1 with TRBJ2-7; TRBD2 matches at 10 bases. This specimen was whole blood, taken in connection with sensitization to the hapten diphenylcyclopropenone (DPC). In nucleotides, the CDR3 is TGCAGTGCTAGTGGAATAGCGGGAGGTCTTAGGTCCTACGAGCAGTACTTC. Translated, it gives CSASGIAGGLRSYEQYF.